This TCR beta chain was profiled in a study of blood T cells in healthy people across ages. Next came a second PCR, run for about 7 to 12 cycles, which used a sample-barcoded 5' primer along with a J-beta primer mix. TCRdb re-analysed the 5' RACE reads in MiXCR, keeping a single row per CDR3 protein. The sample has 780,000 or so distinct CDR3 sequences, approximately 25% seen once; the top ten hold roughly 3.5%. This clonotype has a single count. Trimming removed 7 bases at V and 3 bases at J, with 25 bases between. This CDR3 is 18 amino acids long. The germline CDR1 and CDR2 sequences are SNHLY and FYNNEI. This sample also belongs to another study, concerning T cells of mothers and their children.

Sequencing used blood. V is TRBV2 and J is TRBJ2-1; D tentatively reads TRBD1 or TRBD2 (5 bases each). The sequence was obtained from a boy between 10 and 17 years old in good health. The CDR3 loop reads CASTVVPGRSDDYNEQFF. For the CDR3, the DNA is TGTGCCAGCACCGTGGTGCCAGGGAGAAGTGACGACTACAATGAGCAGTTCTTC.